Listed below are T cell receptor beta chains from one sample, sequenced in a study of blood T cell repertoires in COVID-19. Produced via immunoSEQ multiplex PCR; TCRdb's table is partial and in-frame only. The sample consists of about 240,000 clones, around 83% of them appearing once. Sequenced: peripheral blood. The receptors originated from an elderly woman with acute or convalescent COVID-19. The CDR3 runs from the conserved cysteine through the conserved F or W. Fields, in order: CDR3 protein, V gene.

CASSLQIYEQYF	TRBV6-5
CASSFYRGRVPTDTQYF	TRBV7-2
CASLRGRSGNTIYF	TRBV28
CASSYRGNPEAFF	TRBV6-5
CASSSQGAAANVLTF	TRBV27
CASRYVGQFDGAYNEQFF	TRBV5-6
CASSPRLVGGAVEQFF	TRBV13
CASSYGENEQFF	TRBV6-6
CASSHLTRDRIASGELFF	TRBV4-1
CASSTGQGHEQYF	TRBV12-3/TRBV12-4
CATSSLRGPYNEQFF	TRBV15
CASSDPGTGVTGELFF	TRBV19
CASTPRDRQNTGELFF	TRBV28
CASSDRAFDYGYTF	TRBV6-1
CATRRGLNTEAFF	TRBV15
CALQTGLREKLFF	TRBV30
CASSSVEGANTGELFF	TRBV5-1
CASSFGGADSGNTIYF	TRBV5-1
CASSLPGGGGNEQFF	TRBV28
CASSHPGQGSGYTF	TRBV5-1
CASSYSTGTAYNEQFF	TRBV6-6
CASSAGDNEKLFF	TRBV5-1
CASSLSGTLSSGNTIYF	TRBV5-1
CASSRSGGSNQPQHF	TRBV4-2
CASSLVSRVEAFF	TRBV11-2
CASSLDRDSNQPQHF	TRBV18
CASSLYGVYYEQYF	TRBV5-6
CASSSQGYNSPLHF	TRBV5-1
CASSIIRFGQAYPYGYTF	TRBV19
CASSPLTESYEQYF	TRBV11-3
CASSPGTAHYEQYF	TRBV18
CASSQALRSGGAGEQYF	TRBV4-2
CASSYGLAGPNTGELFF	TRBV7-8
CASSQVGGLNTGELFF	TRBV3-1/TRBV3-2
CASSPPGTGVNYGYTF	TRBV18
CASSWASGSYNEQFF	TRBV2
CASSSPGQGLSNSPLHF	TRBV7-7
CASSRRGQGGAGANVLTF	TRBV11-2
CASKAGTGELFF	TRBV7-9
CASSSRGQGFMKTNEKLFF	TRBV7-2
CATVRVEDYEQYF	TRBV6-5
CASSLALGTAFSPLHF	TRBV7-9
CASTKQGAGTGELFF	TRBV2
CASNPGAPGYTF	TRBV28
CASSSPGGLGNTIYF	TRBV6-2/TRBV6-3
CASSSWTGGSGNTIYF	TRBV7-9
CASIGTGGNTIYF	TRBV12-3/TRBV12-4
CASLTEGKAFF	TRBV30
CASRTPRASGGPGELFF	TRBV3-1/TRBV3-2
CASRTTNTGELFF	TRBV2
CASGEGTGISPLHF	TRBV19
CASSSLSTTNSPLHF	TRBV5-1
CASSSSPPHEQYF	TRBV28